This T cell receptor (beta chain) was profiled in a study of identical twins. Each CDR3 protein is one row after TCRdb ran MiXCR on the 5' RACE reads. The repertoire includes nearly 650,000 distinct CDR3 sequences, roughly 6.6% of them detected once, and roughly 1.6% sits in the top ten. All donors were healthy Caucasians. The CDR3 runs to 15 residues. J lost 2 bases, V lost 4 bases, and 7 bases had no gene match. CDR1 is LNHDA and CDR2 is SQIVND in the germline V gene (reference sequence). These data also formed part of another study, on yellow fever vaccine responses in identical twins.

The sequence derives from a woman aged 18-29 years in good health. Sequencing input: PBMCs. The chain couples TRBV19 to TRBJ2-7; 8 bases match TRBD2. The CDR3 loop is CASSKSGSRPYEQYF. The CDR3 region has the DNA TGTGCCAGTAGTAAGAGCGGGAGTCGCCCCTACGAGCAGTACTTC.